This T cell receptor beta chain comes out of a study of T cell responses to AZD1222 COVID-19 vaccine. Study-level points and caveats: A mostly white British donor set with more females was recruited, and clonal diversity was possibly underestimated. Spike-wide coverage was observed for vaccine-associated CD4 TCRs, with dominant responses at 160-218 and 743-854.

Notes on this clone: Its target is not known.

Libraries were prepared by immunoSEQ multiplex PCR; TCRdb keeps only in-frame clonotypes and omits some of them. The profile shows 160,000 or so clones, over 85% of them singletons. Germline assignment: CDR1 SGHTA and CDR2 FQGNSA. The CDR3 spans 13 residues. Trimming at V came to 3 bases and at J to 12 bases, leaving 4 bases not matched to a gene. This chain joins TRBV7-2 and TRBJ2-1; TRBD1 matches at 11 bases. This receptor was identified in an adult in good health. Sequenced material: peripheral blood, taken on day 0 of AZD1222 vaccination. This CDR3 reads CASSFGQGAGQFF. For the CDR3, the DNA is TGTGCCAGCAGCTTTGGACAGGGGGCAGGGCAGTTCTTC.